A single sample is the source of the 15 T cell receptor beta chains below, sequenced in a study of control samples from healthy donors and cancer patients. TCRdb's copy holds only in-frame clones and misses some; the assay was immunoSEQ multiplex PCR. This table holds approximately 100,000 clones, 75% to 90% found once. The sample consisted of PBMCs. These receptors were obtained from a man in his sixties with lung cancer.

This clone was seen once. This chain joins TRBV5-4 and TRBJ2-2; D ambiguous. Trimming stripped 4 bases from V and 4 bases from J, with 8 bases between. The CDR3 consists of 13 residues. Germline V lookup: CDR1 SGHNT, CDR2 YYREEE (reference sequence). The CDR3 DNA sequence: TGTGCCAGCAGCCACAATCCCACCGGGGAGCTGTTTTTT. Translating it yields CASSHNPTGELFF.

The rearrangement links TRBV10-3 to TRBJ1-2, with 7 bases lining up with TRBD1. The V gene's germline CDR1 is ENHRY and CDR2 SYGVKD. V shed 7 bases, J shed 2 bases, and the junction held 10 bases outside the gene matches. The CDR3 is 15 amino acids. In DNA form, the CDR3 reads TGTGCCATCACCCCAACCGGGACAGAAAACTATGGCTACACCTTC. Its translation: CAITPTGTENYGYTF.

The chain has TRBV5-1 and TRBJ2-7; TRBD1 agrees at 9 bases. V dropped 4 bases and J dropped 5; count of bases not matched to a gene: 4. This CDR3 is built from 13 residues. The germline CDR1 and CDR2 sequences are SGHRS and YFSETQ. The CDR3 DNA sequence: TGCGCCAGCAGCGTCTGGACAGGGGACGAGCAGTACTTC. Amino acid sequence: CASSVWTGDEQYF. The full variable domain, rest sourced from reference TRBV5-1 and TRBJ2-7, is KAGVTQTPRYLIKTRGQQVTLSCSPISGHRSVSWYQQTPGQGLQFLFEYFSETQRNKGNFPGRFSGRQFSNSRSEMNVSTLELGDSALYLCASSVWTGDEQYFGPGTRLTVT.

V and J are TRBV10-2 and TRBJ1-5; 9 bases fit TRBD1. This CDR3 has 15 residues. Germline V gives CDR1 WSHSY, CDR2 SAAADI. After removal of 5 bases from V and 4 bases from J, the junction contained 6 bases not matched to a gene. The CDR3 sequence is CASSPGGTGNQPQHF. The CDR3, as DNA: TGCGCCAGCAGTCCCGGCGGGACAGGGAATCAGCCCCAGCATTTT.

This sequence joins TRBV20-1 and TRBJ1-4; TRBD1 is a possible D gene (5 bases). The CDR3 spans 15 residues. Germline CDR1 and CDR2: DFQATT and SNEGSKA (reference sequence). With 3 bases removed from V and 0 bases from J, the gap between germline ends came to 11 bases. CDR3 protein: CSASGAAATNEKLFF. In DNA, the CDR3 is TGCAGTGCTAGTGGGGCAGCTGCAACTAATGAAAAACTGTTTTTT.

The rearrangement joins TRBV29-1 to TRBJ1-1, with 9 bases matching TRBD1. CDR1 and CDR2 (germline): SQVTM, ANQGSEA. Germline trimming cut 3 bases from V and 11 bases from J; bases unmatched to any gene: 7. The CDR3 contains 12 residues. The CDR3 reads CSVEGTGRRAFF. The CDR3 coding sequence is TGCAGCGTTGAGGGGACAGGGCGTCGGGCTTTCTTT. Filled out from reference TRBV29-1 and TRBJ1-1, the complete variable domain reads SAVISQKPSRDICQRGTSLTIQCQVDSQVTMMFWYRQQPGQSLTLIATANQGSEATYESGFVIDKFPISRPNLTFSTLTVSNMSPEDSSIYLCSVEGTGRRAFFGQGTRLTVV.

This clone is a singleton in its sample. The gene calls are TRBV6-6 and TRBJ2-2; D unresolved. Germline V CDR1 and CDR2: MNHNY, SVGAGI (reference sequence). Trimming shortened V by 0 bases and J by 1 base, and 9 bases separated the two germline ends. The CDR3 has 16 amino acids. The CDR3 reads CASSYSKVQNTGELFF. In nucleotides, the CDR3 is TGTGCCAGCAGTTACTCGAAAGTCCAGAACACCGGGGAGCTGTTTTTT.

This chain joins TRBV6-6 and TRBJ2-2, with TRBD2 identical over 7 bases. The trim removed 7 bases at V and 6 bases at J, leaving 2 bases unmatched. CDR1 is MNHNY and CDR2 is SVGAGI in the germline V gene (reference sequence). This CDR3 has 12 residues. CDR3 DNA: TGTGCCAGCACCCGGGGGGCCGGGGAGCTGTTTTTT. Translating it yields CASTRGAGELFF.

V gene TRBV5-6 combines with J gene TRBJ2-7, with D perhaps TRBD1 (6 bases). The CDR3 spans 14 residues. The V end lost 2 bases, the J end lost 3 bases, and 12 bases lay between the germline ends. Germline V CDR1 and CDR2: SGHDT, YYEEEE. The CDR3 DNA reads TGTGCCAGCAGCTTTCCGACAGGCCGCTACGAGCAGTACGTC. Protein product: CASSFPTGRYEQYV.

A few counts support this clone. The rearrangement links TRBV6-5 to TRBJ2-1; 9 bases map to TRBD1. The CDR3 spans 15 residues. Germline V lookup: CDR1 MNHEY, CDR2 SVGAGI. V was clipped by 2 bases and J by 7 bases; unmatched bases: 6. Here the CDR3 DNA reads TGTGCCAGCAGTTACGAGGGGGACAGGGCTAATGAGCAGTTCTTC. Protein sequence: CASSYEGDRANEQFF.

The chain is built from TRBV5-1 and TRBJ2-7; D perhaps matches TRBD2 (6 bases). Germline CDR1 SGHRS, CDR2 YFSETQ. The CDR3 runs to 13 residues. Trimming left V 4 bases short and J 2 bases short, with 10 bases between. The CDR3 DNA reads as TGCGCCAGCAGCCCGGAGGGCGCCTACGAGCAGTACGTC. This codes for CASSPEGAYEQYV.

This rearrangement joins TRBV30 to TRBJ2-7; a weak D match, TRBD1 (6 bases). Per germline, CDR1 GTSNPN and CDR2 SVGIG (reference sequence). The V gene lost 7 bases and the J gene lost 2 bases, with 9 bases spanning the gap. The CDR3 sequence is 11 residues long. CDR3 sequence reads: CAFRQAYEQYV. In DNA form, the CDR3 reads TGTGCCTTCCGACAGGCCTACGAGCAGTACGTC.

For the CDR3, the DNA is TGCGCCAGTTGCCCCGAAGGCTATGGCTACACCTTC. It yields the protein CASCPEGYGYTF. The chain employs TRBV5-1 and TRBJ1-2, with D uncertain. The germline V gene encodes CDR1 SGHRS and CDR2 YFSETQ. This CDR3 spans 12 amino acids. V dropped 8 bases and J dropped 4 bases, with 12 bases sitting between them. Variable domain in full (rest from reference TRBV5-1 and TRBJ1-2): KAGVTQTPRYLIKTRGQQVTLSCSPISGHRSVSWYQQTPGQGLQFLFEYFSETQRNKGNFPGRFSGRQFSNSRSEMNVSTLELGDSALYLCASCPEGYGYTFGSGTRLTVV.

J is TRBJ1-5 and V is TRBV7-2, with TRBD1 identical over 10 bases. The germline gives CDR1 SGHTA, CDR2 FQGNSA. This CDR3 has 15 amino acids. With 0 bases clipped from V and 5 bases from J, the junction kept 1 base outside the gene matches. CDR3 in amino acids: CASSLAGTGDQPQHF. CDR3 in DNA: TGTGCCAGCAGCTTAGCTGGGACAGGGGATCAGCCCCAGCATTTT.

In its sample, this clone was seen many times. The V call is TRBV4-2, the J call TRBJ2-2; D possibly corresponds to TRBD1 (5 bases). V lost 4 bases, J lost 3 bases, and 15 bases lay in between. This CDR3 has 16 residues. Germline loops: CDR1 LGHNA, CDR2 YNFKEQ. For the CDR3, the DNA is TGTGCCAGCAGCCCCCGCGAAGGGGTAGACACCGGGGAGCTGTTTTTT. Amino acids: CASSPREGVDTGELFF.